The source of this T cell receptor (beta chain) is a study of cytotoxic CD8 clonotypes in ibrutinib-treated CLL (dated by TCRdb to about 2021). About the investigation overall: The cohort had some eleven relapsed/refractory and 15 treatment-naive patients; 17 were IGHV unmutated. Response samples were taken after a median of about a year on treatment, ranging from roughly 6 to 36 months. Of the 85 to 90 participants in the trial, roughly 26 had longitudinal samples available. An average of about 250,000 productive templates and approximately 90,000 productive rearrangements was obtained per sample. Every sample from remission and from progressive disease was obtained while the patients were still on ibrutinib. Cryopreserved peripheral blood mononuclear cells were collected before treatment, at response, and at either disease progression or sustained remission. Responses were partial in some 24 patients and complete in 2; after median 68 months follow-up, about 14 stayed in remission and some twelve progressed.

Sample time point, as interpreted from the label and publication: 12 months on ibrutinib. Roughly 2 micrograms of genomic DNA were extracted from cryopreserved PBMCs for TCR beta library preparation. Longitudinal blood samples from CLL patients on ibrutinib monotherapy were analyzed using high-throughput TCR beta sequencing. The patients were enrolled in a single-center, open-label phase 2 trial of ibrutinib monotherapy. General findings and caveats noted by the study authors: Clonality increased at ibrutinib response, stayed stable in sustained remission, and fell back toward baseline at progression. At baseline, clonality was higher than in age-matched healthy donors and showed a strong correlation with circulating CD8+ T-cell counts. Public clonotypes were found to be uncommon and were observed to contract or remain stable during treatment; the increase in clonality was shown to reflect expansion of private clonotypes at ibrutinib response. Sampling times were not matched between patients in sustained remission and patients whose disease was progressing, and lymph node repertoires were not examined.

This clone was seen once. Its antigen target is currently unknown. Within one base of it there is no much larger clone, and no base qualities were kept. Between the V and J ends, shortened by 8 bases and 5 bases respectively, the junction contains 15 bases. CDR1 and CDR2, per the germline V gene (reference sequence), are LNHDA and SQIVND. The CDR3 measures 13 amino acids from cysteine to phenylalanine. The CDR3 DNA has 39 bases and is translated from base 1. The goal of deep resolution MiSeq sequencing was a depth between 1 in 1 million and 1 in 200,000 T cells, and coverage averaged 10x per clonotype. TCR beta libraries were generated with the immunoSEQ hsTCRB Kit. On the study's bioinformatics: ImmunoSEQ Data Assistant and ImmunoSEQ Analyzer were used for data analysis, and V, D and J genes were assigned according to IMGT definitions. Clonality, which ranges from 0 to 1, was calculated as one minus the normalized Shannon entropy of productive rearrangement frequencies. Only overrepresented clonotypes making up at least 0.05% of the repertoire of each patient were included in the public clonotype analysis. Repertoires from thirteen age-matched healthy donors in immuneACCESS were used as clonality controls. Not all clones reach the TCRdb copy of this immuneACCESS table, which keeps in-frame sequences only. Checked studies attribute under half of the gap to unresolved V genes and leave the rest unexplained. V and J calls plus clone size are reproduced from that table; the DNA served to infer D and trimming. The sample table contains approximately 70,000 clones; only one count was recorded for over 75% of them. The ten largest clones take up around 3.1% of the sample.

Sequencing was performed on PBMCs, taken after 12 months of ibrutinib treatment. The rearrangement joined TRBV19 to TRBJ2-5, with TRBD2 as a weak D call on 6 bases. This clonotype originated in a human donor with chronic lymphocytic leukemia. This receptor carries the CDR3 CASRRGASETQYF. In nucleotides, the sequence is TGTGCCAGTCGACGCGGGGCTTCGGAGACCCAGTACTTC.